These 27 T cell receptor beta chains originate from one sample sequenced in a study of shared clonotypes between healthy human individuals. Here immunoSEQ multiplex PCR was the method, and the copy in TCRdb shows in-frame clones only, minus some. The table has more than 2 million clones, 95% seen once. The source material was naive CD4+ T cells sorted from blood. Described subset: CD45RA+ positively selected. These TCRs come from a man between 18 and 29 years old in good health.

The chain combines TRBV4-1 with TRBJ2-7; TRBD2 matches 7 bases. After removal of 5 bases from V and 0 bases from J, the junction contained 4 bases not matched to a gene. The CDR3 consists of 14 residues. Per the germline V gene, CDR1 is MGHRA and CDR2 is YSYEKL. In DNA form, the CDR3 reads TGCGCCAGCAGCGAGCGGGGTGACTCCTACGAGCAGTACTTC. As protein: CASSERGDSYEQYF.

The chain is built from TRBV6-5 and TRBJ1-3; tentative D call: TRBD1 (6 bases). The germline CDR1 and CDR2 sequences are MNHEY and SVGAGI. The V and J ends lost 4 bases and 0 bases respectively, with 10 bases between them. The CDR3 contains 15 residues. CDR3 in DNA: TGTGCCAGCAGTTCCGGAGGGGGCTCTGGAAACACCATATATTTT. Residues: CASSSGGGSGNTIYF.

The V call is TRBV7-2, the J call TRBJ1-2; 7 nucleotides match TRBD1. This CDR3 has 15 amino acids. Unmatched junction bases numbered 10, after V lost 5 bases and J lost 4 bases. Germline CDR1 is SGHTA and CDR2 is FQGNSA. CDR3 sequence reads: CASSSSGGSSYGYTF. DNA of the CDR3: TGTGCCAGCAGCAGTTCAGGGGGATCTAGCTATGGCTACACCTTC.

This clone has just one count. This chain joins TRBV4-1 and TRBJ1-3; tentative D call: TRBD1 (5 bases). This CDR3 region has 18 residues. Trimming pared 4 bases from V and 3 bases from J, leaving 22 bases between. Germline values: CDR1 MGHRA, CDR2 YSYEKL. The CDR3 DNA sequence: TGCGCCAGCAGCCCCAACTTGCGGGGCTCTTACGTTGGAAACACCATATATTTT. It codes for CASSPNLRGSYVGNTIYF.

This chain connects TRBV7-9 to TRBJ1-2; D is uncertain. Trimming took off 1 base at V and 1 base at J, with 10 bases between the two ends. Germline CDR1 reads SEHNR; CDR2 reads FQNEAQ (reference sequence). This CDR3 is 15 amino acids long. Here the CDR3 DNA reads TGTGCCAGCAGCTTAGACGGCAGAAGTAACTATGGCTACACCTTC. As protein: CASSLDGRSNYGYTF.

This sequence joins TRBV30 and TRBJ1-2; D is perhaps TRBD1 (6 bases). Trimming left V 8 bases short and J 2 bases short, with 15 bases between. The CDR3 has 13 residues. The germline CDR1 and CDR2 sequences are GTSNPN and SVGIG (reference sequence). The CDR3 is CAVHRDKNYGYTF. CDR3 coding DNA: TGTGCCGTCCACCGGGACAAAAACTATGGCTACACCTTC.

V and J are TRBV11-1 and TRBJ2-1; D is unclear. The CDR3 totals 16 residues. Germline loops: CDR1 SGHAT, CDR2 FQDESV (reference sequence). V was clipped by 3 bases and J by 0 bases, with 12 bases between them. The CDR3 DNA reads as TGTGCCAGCAGCTTGTGGCGTGGAAGCTCCTACAATGAGCAGTTCTTC. Residues: CASSLWRGSSYNEQFF.

This clone came up once. This chain uses TRBV2 with TRBJ1-5; no clear D gene. Germline V gene lookup returns CDR1 SNHLY and CDR2 FYNNEI. This CDR3 is built from 12 residues. The V end lost 3 bases, the J end lost 7 bases, and 7 bases lay between the germline ends. CDR3 in DNA: TGTGCCAGCAGTGAGTTGCAGCAGCCCCAGCATTTT. As protein: CASSELQQPQHF.

The rearrangement joins TRBV10-1 to TRBJ1-1; 12 bases are a match to TRBD1. The CDR3 has 16 residues. Trimming cost V 6 bases and J 7 bases; bases outside gene matches: 12. The germline V gene encodes CDR1 WNHNN and CDR2 SYGVQD (reference sequence). CDR3 in DNA: TGCGCCAGCAGGTCCGGGACAGGGGGCGGAAGGGATGAAGCTTTCTTT. Translating it yields CASRSGTGGGRDEAFF.

The chain couples TRBV19 to TRBJ1-2; maybe TRBD1 (5 bases). The CDR3 has 17 amino acids. Trimming cost V 1 base and J 1 base, with 16 bases left between them. The germline V gene has CDR1 LNHDA and CDR2 SQIVND (reference sequence). CDR3 sequence reads: CASSIGGRVKGNYGYTF. CDR3 in DNA: TGTGCCAGTAGTATAGGTGGCAGGGTAAAGGGTAACTATGGCTACACCTTC. The full variable domain, completed using reference TRBV19 and TRBJ1-2, is DGGITQSPKYLFRKEGQNVTLSCEQNLNHDAMYWYRQDPGQGLRLIYYSQIVNDFQKGDIAEGYSVSREKKESFPLTVTSAQKNPTAFYLCASSIGGRVKGNYGYTFGSGTRLTVV.

V is TRBV5-8 and J is TRBJ2-1; D is unresolved. The CDR3 has 16 residues. CDR1 is SGHTS, CDR2 YDEGEE, per germline. Trimming took 4 bases from V and 4 from J, leaving 18 bases between them. CDR3 sequence reads: CASSPVGRRKYNEQFF. The CDR3 DNA follows: TGTGCCAGCAGCCCCGTCGGGCGACGAAAATACAATGAGCAGTTCTTC.

J is TRBJ2-2 and V is TRBV6-1; TRBD1 aligns across 7 bases. The germline gives CDR1 MNHNS, CDR2 SASEGT. The CDR3 spans 13 residues. J was trimmed by 6 bases and V by 6 bases; bases with no gene match: 4. In DNA, the CDR3 is TGTGCCAGCAGGGCTCAGGGGGCCGGGGAGCTGTTTTTT. This gives the protein CASRAQGAGELFF.

The chain couples TRBV5-1 to TRBJ2-5, with 7 bases that match TRBD1. The CDR3 length is 14 residues. Germline V lookup: CDR1 SGHRS, CDR2 YFSETQ. V lost 4 bases and J lost 4; bases outside the gene matches: 7. In DNA, the CDR3 is TGCGCCAGCAGCCGCACAGGGGTGCGAGAGACCCAGTACTTC. Translation gives CASSRTGVRETQYF.

This chain uses TRBV2 with TRBJ2-7; D perhaps matches TRBD2 (7 bases). The germline V gene has CDR1 SNHLY and CDR2 FYNNEI. CDR3 length equals 14 residues. The V gene lost 3 bases and the J gene lost 2 bases, with 11 bases spanning the gap. The CDR3 DNA follows: TGTGCCAGCAGTGATGAGGGGGGGGCCTACGAGCAGTACTTC. It specifies CASSDEGGAYEQYF.

This chain connects TRBV7-2 to TRBJ2-7, with 8 bases identical to TRBD2. The CDR3 length is 15 residues. The J segment lost 4 bases and the V segment lost 1 base, leaving 6 bases of the junction unmatched. Germline CDR1 and CDR2: SGHTA and FQGNSA. CDR3 nucleotides: TGTGCCAGCAGCTTAGTCGCCGCTAGCGGGTACGAGCAGTACTTC. Translated, it gives CASSLVAASGYEQYF.

This clone was counted a single time. This chain uses TRBV6-1 with TRBJ2-7; D may be TRBD1 or TRBD2 (5 bases each). The CDR3 has 14 residues. From germline, CDR1 is MNHNS and CDR2 SASEGT. The ends were cut back, 0 bases at V and 2 bases at J, with 8 bases in the middle. CDR3 sequence reads: CASSEARGAYEQYF. CDR3 nucleotides: TGTGCCAGCAGTGAAGCAAGGGGAGCCTACGAGCAGTACTTC.

This sequence joins TRBV10-3 and TRBJ2-7; 10 nucleotides match TRBD2. CDR3 length: 14 residues. CDR1 is ENHRY and CDR2 is SYGVKD in the germline V gene. The V and J ends lost 2 bases and 6 bases, in that order; junction bases with no gene match: 4. CDR3 in DNA: TGTGCCATCAGTGAGGGAGCGGGAGGGCTCGAGCAGTACTTC. Translation gives CAISEGAGGLEQYF.

With regard to this clone: The same CDR3 arises from other DNA sequences in this sample as well. This chain uses TRBV20-1 with TRBJ2-3; unclear D gene. The CDR3 runs to 11 residues. V shed 3 bases and J shed 6 bases, with 7 bases lying between them. The germline CDR1 and CDR2 sequences are DFQATT and SNEGSKA (reference sequence). CDR3 bases: TGCAGTGCTAGTGGAGCCGATACGCAGTATTTT. This codes for CSASGADTQYF.

The V and J genes are TRBV4-1 and TRBJ2-1; 10 nucleotides match TRBD2. The CDR3 spans 19 residues. From germline, CDR1 is MGHRA and CDR2 YSYEKL. Trimming at V came to 4 bases and at J to 3 bases, leaving 15 bases not matched to a gene. The CDR3 DNA is TGCGCCAGCAGCCCTCCTAGCGGGAGACCATCCTTAATCTACAATGAGCAGTTCTTC. This codes for CASSPPSGRPSLIYNEQFF.

The rearrangement joins TRBV18 to TRBJ2-7; D not resolved. The CDR3 has 15 amino acids. Trimming removed 0 bases at V and 0 bases at J, with 9 bases between. The germline gives CDR1 KGHSH, CDR2 LQKENI. The CDR3 DNA reads as TGTGCCAGCTCACCACCCTTTAGGGACTCCTACGAGCAGTACTTC. It codes for CASSPPFRDSYEQYF.

With regard to this clone: This CDR3 is also generated by other DNA sequences in the sample. This chain uses TRBV5-1 with TRBJ1-2; D unclear. Germline lookup yields CDR1 SGHRS and CDR2 YFSETQ. V lost 0 bases and J 7 bases, leaving 4 bases between the germline ends. CDR3 length: 11 residues. This CDR3 reads CASSLGAGYTF. In DNA, the CDR3 is TGCGCCAGCAGCTTGGGAGCTGGCTACACCTTC.

The V and J genes are TRBV6-5 and TRBJ2-5; 13 bases match TRBD2. V lost 6 bases and J lost 5; bases outside the gene matches: 6. CDR3 length: 15 residues. The germline CDR1 and CDR2 sequences are MNHEY and SVGAGI. The CDR3 loop is CASSPGTSGVETQYF. CDR3 bases: TGTGCCAGCAGCCCAGGGACTAGCGGGGTGGAGACCCAGTACTTC.

This clone was found once. CDR3 protein: CATGNAYEQYF. In DNA form, the CDR3 reads TGTGCCACTGGAAATGCCTACGAGCAGTACTTC. V and J are TRBV7-2 and TRBJ2-7; D is unresolved. Germline V gives CDR1 SGHTA, CDR2 FQGNSA. This CDR3 region has 11 residues. Trimming left V 10 bases short and J 2 bases short, with 9 bases between.

The CDR3 DNA follows: TGTGCCAGCAGACTAACCGCCGGAGGTGCCGGGGAGCTGTTTTTT. This gives the protein CASRLTAGGAGELFF. The chain is built from TRBV27 and TRBJ2-2; TRBD2 is a possible D gene (5 bases). The CDR3 has 15 residues. Per the germline V gene, CDR1 is MNHEY and CDR2 is SMNVEV (reference sequence). Trimming cost V 6 bases and J 6 bases, with 17 bases left between them.

The chain recombines TRBV7-9 with TRBJ2-7; 10 bases are a match to TRBD2. CDR3 length: 15 residues. CDR1 and CDR2 from the germline V gene are SEHNR and FQNEAQ (reference sequence). The V and J ends lost 6 bases and 5 bases, in that order; junction bases with no gene match: 10. CDR3 in DNA: TGTGCCAGCAGACCACCAGCGGGGGGGCCCCACGAGCAGTACTTC. Its translation: CASRPPAGGPHEQYF.

The chain joins TRBV28 to TRBJ2-7; the match to TRBD1 covers 10 bases. J lost 1 base, V lost 4 bases, and 4 bases had no gene match. In germline, CDR1 is MDHEN, CDR2 SYDVKM. This CDR3 comprises 15 residues. This chain's CDR3 is CASSSRDRGSYEQYF. In DNA, the CDR3 is TGTGCCAGCAGTTCCCGGGACAGGGGATCCTACGAGCAGTACTTC.

The chain has TRBV28 and TRBJ2-7; D might be TRBD2 (6 bases). V lost 10 bases to trimming and J lost 0 bases, with 19 bases between them. Germline lookup yields CDR1 MDHEN and CDR2 SYDVKM. The CDR3 length is 15 residues. DNA for the CDR3: TGTGCCACCAAAAAGGGGAGGAGGGTCTCCTACGAGCAGTACTTC. It yields the protein CATKKGRRVSYEQYF.